The T cell receptor (beta chain) under discussion was sequenced for a study of T cells in Graves' hyperthyroidism and ophthalmopathy. Amplification of TCR beta CDR3 regions used RNA as the template. When the TCR CDR3 underwent first-round RT-PCR, the HTBI primer set was used. One entry per CDR3 protein, called by TCRdb with MiXCR from the multiplex PCR reads. The sample yields a few hundred thousand distinct CDR3 sequences, about 14% seen once. Germline V gives CDR1 MNHNS, CDR2 SASEGT. The ends were cut back, 4 bases at V and 6 bases at J, with 16 bases in the middle. The CDR3 totals 14 residues. The sequenced sample consisted of blood. J is TRBJ2-7 and V is TRBV6-1, with no clear D. The receptor was isolated from a young woman with Graves' ophthalmopathy. DNA of the CDR3: TGTGCCAGCAGTGCCCTTACAATTGTCGGCGAGCAGTACTTC. This encodes CASSALTIVGEQYF.